Listed here is a single TCR beta chain. Its cognate antigen is unknown. A J-beta primer mix and a sample-barcoded 5' primer were used in a second PCR of roughly 6 to 11 cycles. TCRdb re-called the 5' RACE reads through MiXCR, storing one row per CDR3 protein. This sample has around 1,000,000 distinct CDR3 sequences, with approximately 25% found just once. Germline V gives CDR1 MGHRA, CDR2 YSYEKL. The CDR3 runs 12 residues. Trimming removed 3 bases from V and 8 bases from J, with 10 bases in between. The data were taken from a study of blood T cells in healthy people across ages. Notes on the study in general: The diversity estimates, figures obtained from one million T cells, were considered underestimates.

Extraction yielded at least 5 micrograms of total RNA per sample. These same data were also listed under a study on T cells of mothers and their children. As that study records: The yield was over 9 million TCR beta CDR3 reads from each mother and approximately 3 million from each child.

The chain uses TRBV4-1 and TRBJ1-1; D gene uncertain. The sequence derives from a girl under 10 years old in good health. The sample consisted of blood. The chain's CDR3 is CASSHWTGEAFF. CDR3 DNA sequence: TGCGCCAGCAGCCACTGGACGGGAGAAGCTTTCTTT.